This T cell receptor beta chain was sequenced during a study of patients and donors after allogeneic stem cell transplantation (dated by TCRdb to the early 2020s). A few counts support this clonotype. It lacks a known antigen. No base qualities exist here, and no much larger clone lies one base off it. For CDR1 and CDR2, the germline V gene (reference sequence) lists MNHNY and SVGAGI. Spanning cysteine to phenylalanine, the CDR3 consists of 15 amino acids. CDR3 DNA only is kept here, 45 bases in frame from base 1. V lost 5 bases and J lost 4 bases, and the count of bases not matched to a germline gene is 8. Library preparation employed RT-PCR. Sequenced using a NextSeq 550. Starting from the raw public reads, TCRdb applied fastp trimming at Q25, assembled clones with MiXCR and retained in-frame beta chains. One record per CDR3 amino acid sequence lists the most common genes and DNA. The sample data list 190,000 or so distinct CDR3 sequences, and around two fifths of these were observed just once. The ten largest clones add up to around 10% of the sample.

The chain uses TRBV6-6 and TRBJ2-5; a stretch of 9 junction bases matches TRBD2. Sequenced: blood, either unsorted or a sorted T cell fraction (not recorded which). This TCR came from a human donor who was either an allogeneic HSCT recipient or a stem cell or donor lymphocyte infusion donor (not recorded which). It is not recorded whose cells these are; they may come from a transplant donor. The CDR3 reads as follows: CASSASAGGVETQYF. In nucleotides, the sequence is TGTGCCAGCAGTGCCTCGGCGGGGGGGGTAGAGACCCAGTACTTC.